The 4 T cell receptor beta chains given below trace back to one sample, sequenced in a study of CD8+ T cells in alopecia areata (dated by TCRdb to 2017 to 2018). This specimen's time point label, per the study, means: about 4 weeks on oral tofacitinib. The treatment or condition label here, explained by the study, means: oral pan-JAK inhibitor, 5-10 mg twice daily. The protocol used for the library was the immunoSEQ multiplex PCR assay. RNA was extracted from all samples and reverse transcribed into cDNA, which served as template for TCR sequencing. The source is immuneACCESS, and TCRdb retained only in-frame sequences with V and J called. Part of the clones is not carried over; for the studies checked, unresolved V genes explain less than half of this, and the remainder is unexplained. In this sample the table shows 90,000 to 150,000 clones, 50% to 55% of which occur a single time. About 0.5% of the sample is held by the ten biggest clonotypes.

The sequences come from CD4+ T cells sorted from blood, collected at week 4, from a patient treated with tofacitinib. These TCRs come from a human donor with alopecia areata.

This clone was seen a handful of times. The chain couples TRBV29-1 to TRBJ1-2, with 10 bases identical to TRBD1. The CDR3 covers 13 residues. V dropped 3 bases and J dropped 7; count of bases not matched to a gene: 5. From germline, CDR1 is SQVTM and CDR2 ANQGSEA. The CDR3: CSVEGQGTRGYTF. CDR3 DNA: TGCAGCGTTGAGGGACAGGGGACTCGTGGCTACACCTTC. Based on the CDR3 plus reference TRBV29-1 and TRBJ1-2, the full variable domain is SAVISQKPSRDICQRGTSLTIQCQVDSQVTMMFWYRQQPGQSLTLIATANQGSEATYESGFVIDKFPISRPNLTFSTLTVSNMSPEDSSIYLCSVEGQGTRGYTFGSGTRLTVV.

This clone was seen once. The chain is built from TRBV29-1 and TRBJ2-7; TRBD1 matches 10 bases. CDR1 and CDR2 from the germline V gene are SQVTM and ANQGSEA. This CDR3 is 13 amino acids long. J lost 5 bases, V lost 5 bases, and 6 bases had no gene match. This CDR3 reads CSVCKDRGDEQYF. DNA of the CDR3: TGCAGCGTTTGCAAGGACAGGGGGGACGAGCAGTACTTC.

The V and J genes are TRBV5-1 and TRBJ2-7; D uncertain. Germline V gene data show CDR1 as SGHRS and CDR2 as YFSETQ. The CDR3 length is 11 residues. V lost 0 bases to trimming and J lost 6 bases, with 4 bases between them. The CDR3 loop is CASSLDSEQYF. The CDR3 bases are TGCGCCAGCAGCTTGGATTCCGAGCAGTACTTC.

The chain joins TRBV9 to TRBJ1-2; the match to TRBD1 covers 8 bases. Germline lookup yields CDR1 SGDLS and CDR2 YYNGEE. There are 15 residues in the CDR3. Losses at the gene ends were 3 bases for V and 5 bases for J; bases not matched to a gene: 9. This CDR3 reads CASSDRTGPSYGYTF. CDR3 sequence (DNA): TGTGCCAGCAGCGACCGGACAGGGCCCTCTTATGGCTACACCTTC. The complete variable domain, with remaining parts taken from reference TRBV9 and TRBJ1-2, reads DSGVTQTPKHLITATGQRVTLRCSPRSGDLSVYWYQQSLDQGLQFLIQYYNGEERAKGNILERFSAQQFPDLHSELNLSSLELGDSALYFCASSDRTGPSYGYTFGSGTRLTVV.